This T cell receptor beta chain was obtained from a study of early T cells in non-severe SARS-CoV-2 infection. The overall study: RNA in bulk from unsorted whole blood was sequenced, and chains were unpaired. Study-level points and caveats: A preference for anti-spike CD8 responses marked VDJdb matching, which missed private and CD4 specificities.

V was pared by 0 bases and J by 7 bases, with 4 bases between. Per the germline V gene, CDR1 is SGHAT and CDR2 is FQNNGV. This CDR3 has 13 residues. Individual cDNA molecules were tagged with unique molecular identifiers, the study reported. TCRdb ran MiXCR on the 5' RACE reads and lists one entry per CDR3 protein. The sample includes over 80,000 distinct CDR3 sequences, around 12% seen only once; the top ten take approximately 4%. As concerns this clonotype: As yet, its antigen is unknown.

J is TRBJ1-6 and V is TRBV11-2; D is unresolved. Here the sequenced sample was whole blood, taken at baseline. The clonotype comes from an adult who was a healthcare worker with PCR-confirmed SARS-CoV-2 infection or an uninfected control (not recorded which). CDR3: CASSLDWNSPLHF. In DNA form, the CDR3 reads TGTGCCAGCAGCTTAGATTGGAATTCACCCCTCCACTTT.